This TCR beta chain was documented in a study of vaccination effects on CD4 cells after COVID-19 (dated by TCRdb to between 2022 and 2023). For context, the study as a whole: To identify antigen-specific CD4+ T cell clonotypes by their expansion, the ViraFEST assay first stimulated PBMC with viral peptide pools and then applied TCR sequencing. Each participant received two doses of an mRNA SARS-CoV-2 vaccine, either BNT162b2 or mRNA-1273. Some 2 million PBMC per well were cultured with approximately 10 ug/ml peptides in IMDM containing around 4.6% human AB serum, approximately 9.1 IU/ml IL-2 and gentamicin. In both COVID-19 convalescent patients and infection-naive vaccine recipients, the study compared SARS-CoV-2 spike-specific CD4+ TCR repertoires from before mRNA vaccination with those from after it. A total of around eleven COVID-19 convalescent patients and several SARS-CoV-2-naive healthy vaccine recipients were included in the full study. The Oncomine TCR Beta short-read assay on an Illumina iSeq 100 was used to sequence cultures from other donors in the study. Study-wide conclusions, independent of this receptor: In healthy vaccine recipients, vaccine-induced clones were almost all SARS-CoV-2 mono-reactive, with only 1 of 255 cross-reactive with common cold coronaviruses. Both infection-induced and vaccine-induced clones contracted markedly at late post-vaccination timepoints, which is consistent with waning T cell responses. Only a small number of convalescent patients were included, and no early post-infection timepoints were available, which limited the study.

A note on this clone: Its binding antigen is unknown. Base-call qualities are not available, and no considerably larger clone is one nucleotide away.

Measured from the cysteine to the phenylalanine, the CDR3 is 14 residues long. Only CDR3 DNA remains: 42 bases, in frame from the first base. Per the germline V gene (reference sequence), GTSNPN is the CDR1 and SVGIG is the CDR2. Ends trimmed: V by 3 bases, J by 1 base; bases unmatched to a gene: 5. After approximately eleven days of culture, CD4+ T cells were isolated with the EasySep CD4+ T cell isolation kit. None of the healthy vaccine recipients had a prior SARS-CoV-2 infection, which was confirmed by nucleocapsid antibody tests that came back negative both before and after vaccination. Half of the culture medium was replaced with fresh IL-2-containing medium on days 3 and 7. Unless noted otherwise, every peptide stimulation condition was cultured in triplicate wells. Using Ficoll-Paque Plus gradient centrifugation, PBMC were separated from whole blood and then either used fresh or cryopreserved at -140C. Genomic DNA was extracted from cultured CD4+ T cells with the QIAamp micro DNA kit.

Libraries were constructed by the immunoSEQ multiplex PCR assay. DNA from the CD4+ T cells that had been cultured and isolated underwent TCR beta CDR3 sequencing. The study's own analysis went as follows. Non-productive TCR sequences were discarded, and reads were trimmed to the CDR3 region, with only CDR3s of 7 or more amino acids retained. The MANAFEST web app was used to identify antigen-specific clonotypes by comparing expansion in peptide wells with expansion in reference cultures. To be called positive, a clone needed expansion at FDR<0.05 compared with the reference and with all other wells, an odds ratio greater than 5, and a frequency greater than 0.1% in two replicate wells. Cross-reactive clonotypes were defined as significantly expanded in SARS-CoV-2 spike wells and in at least one common cold coronavirus spike condition. Levenshtein distance calculated with the stringdist R package was used to assess CDR3 similarity, and unrooted trees were constructed with ape in R 3.6.1. Here the immuneACCESS table is served through TCRdb, limited to in-frame sequences with V and J called. Missing clones are a known gap in these copies; in checked studies unresolved V genes cover under half, and the rest lacks a known reason. V and J calls and clone size are those listed in that table; D and trimming were worked out from the DNA. Within this sample are around 46,000 clones, with approximately 61% of them counted one time only. Clones ranked in the top ten supply 4.5% to 6.5% of the sample.

The sequence was obtained from a human donor who received a COVID-19 vaccine. The rearrangement joined TRBV30 to TRBJ1-1, with 7 bases aligning to TRBD1. This material consisted of CD4+ T cells from PBMCs cultured without peptide, taken before COVID-19 vaccination. The CDR3 protein: CAWRGQTPNTEAFF. In nucleotides, the sequence is TGTGCCTGGAGGGGACAGACCCCGAACACTGAAGCTTTCTTT. Joined to the reference TRBV30 and TRBJ1-1 proteins, this CDR3 gives the full variable domain: SQTIHQWPATLVQPVGSPLSLECTVEGTSNPNLYWYRQAAGRGLQLLFYSVGIGQISSEVPQNLSASRPQDRQFILSSKKLLLSDSGFYLCAWRGQTPNTEAFFGQGTRLTVV.